This T cell receptor beta chain was sequenced for a study of shared clonotypes between healthy human individuals. Study outcomes and limitations: Memory subsets had estimated richness that was generally smaller than that of naive subsets.

Regarding this clone: Its antigen remains unknown.

The junction had 13 bases not matched to a gene; V was cut back by 3 bases and J by 4 bases. This CDR3 is built from 17 residues. Germline CDR1 SGHDT, CDR2 YYEEEE. The sorted-subset replicate PCRs were given around 200 ng DNA, which is 31,000 or so T cell genomes. Here immunoSEQ multiplex PCR was the method, and the copy in TCRdb shows in-frame clones only, minus some. The sample records around 580,000 clones, roughly 98% being singletons. The naive CD8 population came from CD45RO-negative cells selected for CCR7, without terminally differentiated effector memory CD45RA+ cells. Each of the donors was a healthy adult who was HIV-negative and had not had a recent acute infection or vaccination.

This chain uses TRBV5-6 with TRBJ2-1; 7 bases line up with TRBD2. Sample: naive CD8+ T cells sorted from blood. The TCR comes from a man aged 25 to 40 in good health. The CDR3 sequence is CASSYGVPLAEYNEQFF. For the CDR3, the DNA is TGTGCCAGCAGCTATGGAGTACCCCTAGCGGAGTACAATGAGCAGTTCTTC.